Sequencing of this T cell receptor beta chain was carried out in a study of blood T cell repertoires in COVID-19. Clones were read by immunoSEQ multiplex PCR, and TCRdb kept only the in-frame ones, dropping some. The table lists about 15,000 clones, approximately 80% of them singletons. The CDR3 totals 13 residues. The material sequenced was peripheral blood. The gene calls are TRBV21-1 and TRBJ2-3; the table assigns TRBD2, which was not confirmed against the DNA. TRBV21-1 is recorded as a pseudogene. The sequence derives from a woman in her 70s with active COVID-19. In DNA, the CDR3 is TGTGCCAGCAACGGGACTTGCACAGATACGCAGTATTTT. This translates into CASNGTCTDTQYF.